Presented here are 19 T cell receptor beta chains from one specimen sequenced in a study of cytomegalovirus exposure and HLA in healthy donors. Primers included in the PCR were 60 Vbeta and 13 Jbeta primers. TCRdb keeps only in-frame clones here, not all; method: immunoSEQ multiplex PCR. The repertoire has more than 150,000 clones, 79% of them found once; the top ten carry about 1.4%. Sequencing was performed on PBMCs. The source is a girl between 5 and 17 years old in good health and CMV-seropositive.

This sequence joins TRBV2 and TRBJ2-5; 7 bases line up with TRBD2. After removal of 6 bases from V and 7 bases from J, the junction contained 20 bases not matched to a gene. This CDR3 has 17 residues. Germline CDR1 is SNHLY and CDR2 is FYNNEI. The CDR3 nucleotides are TGTGCCAGCAGCGGACCTAGCGGACCAGACCCTACGGGGACCCAGTACTTC. Translation: CASSGPSGPDPTGTQYF.

The chain employs TRBV6-5 and TRBJ2-5, with D possibly matching TRBD1 (6 bases). The V gene lost 2 bases and the J gene lost 5 bases, with 12 bases spanning the gap. The CDR3 sequence is 14 residues long. CDR1 and CDR2 from the germline V gene are MNHEY and SVGAGI. The DNA of the CDR3 is TGTGCCAGCAGTTACGGGGGCAGGGCGGAGACCCAGTACTTC. Its translation is CASSYGGRAETQYF.

CDR3 protein: CAISDIVGTGAYNEQFF. For the CDR3, the DNA is TGTGCCATCAGTGACATCGTCGGGACAGGGGCCTACAATGAGCAGTTCTTC. The chain uses TRBV10-3 and TRBJ2-1; 10 bases line up with TRBD1. Trimming cost V 3 bases and J 2 bases; bases outside gene matches: 7. CDR1 is ENHRY, CDR2 SYGVKD, per germline. This CDR3 comprises 17 residues.

The chain couples TRBV4-1 to TRBJ2-3; 7 bases match TRBD2. The CDR3 consists of 17 residues. Losses at the gene ends were 1 base for V and 1 base for J; bases not matched to a gene: 8. Germline values: CDR1 MGHRA, CDR2 YSYEKL. DNA of the CDR3: TGCGCCAGCAGCCAAGTTGCGGGGGTTCTCGGCACAGATACGCAGTATTTT. It yields the protein CASSQVAGVLGTDTQYF.

CDR3 in DNA: TGTGCCAGCAGTGATCGGGTCCATGGACAGCCCCAGCATTTT. Its protein product is CASSDRVHGQPQHF. The rearrangement uses TRBV2 and TRBJ1-5; D gene ambiguous. This CDR3 has 14 residues. Per germline, CDR1 SNHLY and CDR2 FYNNEI. V was shortened by 3 bases and J by 7 bases, with 13 bases between the two germline ends. Variable domain in full (rest from reference TRBV2 and TRBJ1-5): EPEVTQTPSHQVTQMGQEVILRCVPISNHLYFYWYRQILGQKVEFLVSFYNNEISEKSEIFDDQFSVERPDGSNFTLKIRSTKLEDSAMYFCASSDRVHGQPQHFGDGTRLSIL.

The chain links TRBV4-1 to TRBJ2-3, with TRBD2 matching 10 bases. Germline V gene sequence: CDR1 MGHRA, CDR2 YSYEKL. The ends lost 3 bases at V and 4 bases at J; junction bases unmatched: 10. CDR3 length: 17 residues. The CDR3 nucleotides read TGCGCCAGCAGCCAGACTATAGCGGGGGGAGCGGCAGATACGCAGTATTTT. This codes for CASSQTIAGGAADTQYF.

CDR3 in amino acids: CASSSDRELNSPLHF. The CDR3 DNA sequence: TGTGCCAGCAGCTCCGACAGGGAGCTTAATTCACCCCTCCACTTT. The J gene is TRBJ1-6, the V gene TRBV5-6; 7 bases line up with TRBD1. CDR3 length: 15 residues. J was trimmed by 6 bases and V by 3 bases; bases with no gene match: 6. Germline assignment: CDR1 SGHDT and CDR2 YYEEEE.

This clone was picked up one time. The V call is TRBV6-1, the J call TRBJ2-2, with 10 bases aligning to TRBD1. In germline, CDR1 is MNHNS, CDR2 SASEGT. The CDR3 is 17 amino acids. The V gene end was trimmed by 4 bases and the J gene end by 6 bases; junction bases not matched to a gene: 11. CDR3 bases: TGTGCCAGCAGTGCGACAGGGGGCAGGATAGCGGCCGGGGAGCTGTTTTTT. Protein: CASSATGGRIAAGELFF.

The rearrangement joins TRBV27 to TRBJ1-2; 11 bases map to TRBD1. Per germline, CDR1 MNHEY and CDR2 SMNVEV (reference sequence). The CDR3 consists of 14 residues. The ends lost 2 bases at V and 6 bases at J; junction bases unmatched: 2. The CDR3 reads CASSLEGQGDGYTF. The CDR3 region has the DNA TGTGCCAGCAGTTTAGAGGGACAGGGGGATGGCTACACCTTC.

This clone was seen a single time. This rearrangement joins TRBV19 to TRBJ2-2, with 10 nucleotides matching TRBD1. Germline CDR1 reads LNHDA; CDR2 reads SQIVND (reference sequence). V shed 7 bases and J 5 bases; nucleotides not matched to a gene: 10. The CDR3 extends over 16 amino acids. CDR3 sequence reads: CASISLGTGETGELFF. CDR3 bases: TGTGCCAGTATTTCCCTCGGGACAGGGGAGACCGGGGAGCTGTTTTTT.

This clone was counted ten times or more. This chain connects TRBV6-5 to TRBJ1-1; 10 positions agree with TRBD1. This CDR3 is 15 amino acids long. The ends lost 0 bases at V and 6 bases at J; junction bases unmatched: 4. Germline V CDR1 and CDR2: MNHEY, SVGAGI. Written as DNA, the CDR3 is TGTGCCAGCAGTTACTCGACAGGGGGCTCGGCTGAAGCTTTCTTT. This codes for CASSYSTGGSAEAFF.

V usage is TRBV29-1 and J usage is TRBJ2-5; D not certain. This CDR3 region has 13 residues. V was clipped by 8 bases and J by 2 bases, with 15 bases between them. Per the germline V gene, CDR1 is SQVTM and CDR2 is ANQGSEA. The CDR3 region has the DNA TGCAGCTCCCGCGCATCATTACAAGAGACCCAGTACTTC. Translated, it gives CSSRASLQETQYF.

V usage is TRBV7-7 and J usage is TRBJ2-1; 8 positions agree with TRBD1. Looked up from germline, CDR1 is SSHAT and CDR2 is FNYEAQ (reference sequence). V was clipped by 5 bases and J by 2 bases; unmatched bases: 5. There are 15 residues in the CDR3. The CDR3 spells CASSTGTGTYNEQFF. The CDR3, as DNA: TGTGCCAGCAGCACCGGGACAGGCACCTACAATGAGCAGTTCTTC. The full variable domain, its missing parts supplied by reference TRBV7-7 and TRBJ2-1, is GAGVSQSPRYKVTKRGQDVTLRCDPISSHATLYWYQQALGQGPEFLTYFNYEAQPDKSGLPSDRFSAERPEGSISTLTIQRTEQRDSAMYRCASSTGTGTYNEQFFGPGTRLTVL.

The CDR3: CASSQDSLGSQPQHF. The DNA of the CDR3 is TGCGCCAGCAGCCAAGATTCACTGGGCAGTCAGCCCCAGCATTTT. This chain connects TRBV4-3 to TRBJ1-5, with no clear D. CDR3 length: 15 residues. Germline V lookup: CDR1 LGHNA, CDR2 YSLEER. Trimming removed 0 bases from V and 6 bases from J, with 12 bases in between.

This chain links TRBV29-1 with TRBJ2-7, with TRBD2 identical over 9 bases. The ends lost 3 bases at V and 5 bases at J; junction bases unmatched: 11. The CDR3 is 15 residues long. In germline, CDR1 is SQVTM, CDR2 ANQGSEA. CDR3 protein: CSVDFGAGGLHEQYF. The CDR3 region has the DNA TGCAGCGTTGACTTTGGGGCGGGGGGGTTGCACGAGCAGTACTTC.

The chain employs TRBV5-6 and TRBJ2-7; a possible D gene is TRBD1 (5 bases). V lost 1 base to trimming and J lost 3 bases, with 8 bases between them. The CDR3 has 13 amino acids. CDR1 is SGHDT, CDR2 YYEEEE, per germline. The DNA for the CDR3 is TGTGCCAGCAGCTTGCGCAGGGTCTACGAGCAGTACTTC. It encodes CASSLRRVYEQYF.

The gene calls are TRBV18 and TRBJ2-3; 8 bases are shared with TRBD2. The ends lost 3 bases at V and 5 bases at J; junction bases unmatched: 4. This CDR3 has 14 amino acids. Per germline, CDR1 KGHSH and CDR2 LQKENI. In nucleotides, the CDR3 is TGTGCCAGCTCACCGGCGGGGGGCGGAGATACGCAGTATTTT. Translating it yields CASSPAGGGDTQYF.

The chain carries TRBV15 and TRBJ1-1, with D possibly matching TRBD1 (5 bases). CDR3 length equals 13 residues. Germline CDR1 reads LNHNV; CDR2 reads YYDKDF (reference sequence). V dropped 10 bases and J dropped 0 bases, with 12 bases sitting between them. The CDR3 DNA reads TGTGCCAGCTCGGACATAATGAACACTGAAGCTTTCTTT. Encoded protein: CASSDIMNTEAFF.

The V call is TRBV5-1, the J call TRBJ2-1; the match to TRBD2 covers 9 bases. Germline V gives CDR1 SGHRS, CDR2 YFSETQ. The CDR3 is made up of 15 amino acids. V was clipped by 2 bases and J by 6 bases; unmatched bases: 6. The CDR3 coding sequence is TGCGCCAGCAGCTTAGGCGGGGGGGCCCCCAATGAGCAGTTCTTC. This codes for CASSLGGGAPNEQFF.